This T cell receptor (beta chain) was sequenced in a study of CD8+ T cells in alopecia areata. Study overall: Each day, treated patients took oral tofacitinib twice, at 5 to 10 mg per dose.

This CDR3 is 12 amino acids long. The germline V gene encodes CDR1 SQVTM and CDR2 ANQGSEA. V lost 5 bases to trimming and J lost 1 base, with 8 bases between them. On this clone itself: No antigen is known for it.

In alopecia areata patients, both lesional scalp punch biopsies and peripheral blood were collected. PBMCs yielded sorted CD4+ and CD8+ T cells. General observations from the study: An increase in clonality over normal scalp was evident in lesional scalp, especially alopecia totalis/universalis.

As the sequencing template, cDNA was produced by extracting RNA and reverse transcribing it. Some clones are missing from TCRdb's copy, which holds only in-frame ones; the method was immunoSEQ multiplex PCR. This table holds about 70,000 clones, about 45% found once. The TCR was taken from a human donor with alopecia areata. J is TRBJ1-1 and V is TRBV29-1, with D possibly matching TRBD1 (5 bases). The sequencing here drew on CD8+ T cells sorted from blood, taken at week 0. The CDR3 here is CSVWGKNTEAFF. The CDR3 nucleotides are TGCAGCGTTTGGGGGAAGAACACTGAAGCTTTCTTT. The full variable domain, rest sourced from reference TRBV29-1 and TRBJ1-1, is SAVISQKPSRDICQRGTSLTIQCQVDSQVTMMFWYRQQPGQSLTLIATANQGSEATYESGFVIDKFPISRPNLTFSTLTVSNMSPEDSSIYLCSVWGKNTEAFFGQGTRLTVV.